This TCR beta chain emerged from a study of Ad26.COV2.S vaccination and SARS-CoV-2 variants. Overall study: Participants got Ad26.COV2.S intramuscularly, once or twice 56 days apart.

The treatment: 15 to 20 received Ad26.COV2.S at low or high dose, single or two shots; five or six received placebo; per-sample allocation not given. Collection of the samples took place on day 63 after the first injection of vaccine or placebo. The V end lost 3 bases, the J end lost 0 bases, and 9 bases lay between the germline ends. CDR3 length equals 14 residues. In germline, CDR1 is SGHRS, CDR2 YFSETQ. Concerning this clone itself: What it binds is not known.

Whole-study findings and limits: There was reportedly substantial breadth in spike-specific CD8+ and CD4+ T cell responses after vaccination.

Generated by immunoSEQ multiplex PCR, the TCRdb table keeps only in-frame clones and is missing some. The data show over 400,000 clones, roughly 89% seen once. The sample consisted of peripheral blood, taken in a trial of Ad26.COV2.S vaccine versus placebo. The rearrangement uses TRBV5-1 and TRBJ2-5; possible D gene TRBD1, 6 bases. This TCR came from a person aged 18-65 years who received the Ad26.COV2.S COVID-19 vaccine or a placebo. As DNA, the CDR3 is TGCGCCAGCAGCTGGGGGACACACCAAGAGACCCAGTACTTC. This encodes CASSWGTHQETQYF.